These 26 T cell receptor beta chains were all obtained from the same sample, sequenced in a study of cytomegalovirus exposure and HLA in healthy donors. The PCR was carried out with 60 Vbeta primers and 13 Jbeta primers. Profiling relied on immunoSEQ multiplex PCR, and the TCRdb table lists in-frame clones only, not all of them. This table has approximately 240,000 clones, approximately 82% appearing once. Material for sequencing was PBMCs. The receptors derive from a woman in her thirties or forties in good health and CMV-seronegative.

The CDR3 loop reads CASSLGRGHTEAFF. The CDR3 DNA reads TGCGCCAGCAGCTTGGGGCGAGGGCACACTGAAGCTTTCTTT. The chain joins TRBV5-1 to TRBJ1-1; D unresolved. The CDR3 sequence is 14 residues long. Trimming took 0 bases from V and 3 from J, leaving 9 bases between them. Germline values: CDR1 SGHRS, CDR2 YFSETQ.

The count of this clone is one. The chain joins TRBV11-2 to TRBJ1-5; D not certain. This CDR3 is 16 amino acids long. The V gene's germline CDR1 is SGHAT and CDR2 FQNNGV. Between the trimmed V and J ends, which lost 1 base and 1 base, there was a span of 11 bases. The CDR3 DNA sequence: TGTGCCAGCAGCTTAGTCCCCGCTGGCAGCAATCAGCCCCAGCATTTT. This sequence encodes CASSLVPAGSNQPQHF.

The chain has TRBV5-1 and TRBJ2-7, with 9 positions matching TRBD1. The ends lost 0 bases at V and 6 bases at J; junction bases unmatched: 4. The CDR3 is made up of 14 amino acids. Germline V CDR1 and CDR2: SGHRS, YFSETQ. The CDR3 loop is CASSLADRGSEQYF. In nucleotides, the CDR3 is TGCGCCAGCAGCTTGGCGGACAGGGGTAGCGAGCAGTACTTC.

The rearrangement uses TRBV6-1 and TRBJ2-7; TRBD1 might be the D (5 bases). The germline V gene has CDR1 MNHNS and CDR2 SASEGT. The V and J ends lost 6 bases and 5 bases respectively, with 14 bases between them. The CDR3 contains 13 residues. In nucleotides, the CDR3 is TGTGCCAGCAGCAGGGCCCTAGGGCACGAGCAGTACTTC. This sequence encodes CASSRALGHEQYF.

This rearrangement joins TRBV28 to TRBJ1-5, with a possible D match to TRBD1 (6 bases). Trimming took 2 bases from V and 4 from J, leaving 18 bases between them. The CDR3 contains 17 residues. Germline lookup yields CDR1 MDHEN and CDR2 SYDVKM. In nucleotides, the CDR3 is TGTGCCAGCAGTTTACCTCTAAAGTCACAGGGAAATCAGCCCCAGCATTTT. Protein: CASSLPLKSQGNQPQHF.

This clone appeared once. The chain combines TRBV7-9 with TRBJ2-2; D is uncertain. This CDR3 comprises 11 residues. Germline assignment: CDR1 SEHNR and CDR2 FQNEAQ (reference sequence). The V and J ends lost 5 bases and 5 bases respectively, with 3 bases between them. The CDR3 protein is CASSETGELFF. CDR3 nucleotides: TGTGCCAGCAGCGAGACCGGGGAGCTGTTTTTT.

V is TRBV9 and J is TRBJ2-6; D is ambiguous. From germline, CDR1 is SGDLS and CDR2 YYNGEE. The CDR3 extends over 18 amino acids. Trimming took off 0 bases at V and 2 bases at J, with 15 bases between the two ends. The CDR3 region has the DNA TGTGCCAGCAGCGTAGACAGTCCTAAACAAGCTGGGGCCAACGTCCTGACTTTC. This encodes CASSVDSPKQAGANVLTF.

This clone appeared a single time. The chain joins TRBV5-1 to TRBJ2-1; 14 nucleotides match TRBD2. The J segment lost 10 bases and the V segment lost 5 bases, leaving 5 bases of the junction unmatched. The CDR3 extends over 14 amino acids. Per germline, CDR1 SGHRS and CDR2 YFSETQ. The CDR3 sequence is CASRTGLAGVEQFF. In DNA, the CDR3 is TGCGCCAGCAGGACGGGACTAGCGGGGGTGGAGCAGTTCTTC.

The chain uses TRBV7-9 and TRBJ2-7, with TRBD1 matching 7 bases. Germline loops: CDR1 SEHNR, CDR2 FQNEAQ (reference sequence). V shed 5 bases, J shed 3 bases, and the junction held 7 bases outside the gene matches. The CDR3 consists of 14 residues. The CDR3 DNA is TGTGCCAGCAGCCCTCGGGACAGTCTCTACGAGCAGTACTTC. Its protein is CASSPRDSLYEQYF.

Of note for this clone: Germline is not matched at one junction end, which may reflect a read error. The chain joins TRBV2 to TRBJ2-1; D may be TRBD2 (7 bases). This CDR3 is built from 12 residues. Germline assignment: CDR1 SNHLY and CDR2 FYNNEI. DNA of the CDR3: TGTGCCAGCAGCGAGGGGGGGCCGATGGAAGTCTTC. This translates into CASSEGGPMEVF.

The rearrangement uses TRBV5-1 and TRBJ2-7, with TRBD2 identical over 7 bases. The CDR3 is made up of 15 amino acids. V was clipped by 4 bases and J by 1 base; unmatched bases: 8. CDR1 and CDR2 from the germline V gene are SGHRS and YFSETQ. This CDR3 is CASSLLTGGSYEQYF. DNA of the CDR3: TGCGCCAGCAGCCTACTTACGGGGGGATCCTACGAGCAGTACTTC. Drawing the rest from reference TRBV5-1 and TRBJ2-7, the complete variable domain is KAGVTQTPRYLIKTRGQQVTLSCSPISGHRSVSWYQQTPGQGLQFLFEYFSETQRNKGNFPGRFSGRQFSNSRSEMNVSTLELGDSALYLCASSLLTGGSYEQYFGPGTRLTVT.

The chain recombines TRBV2 with TRBJ1-1; D ambiguous. The CDR3 covers 13 residues. Germline CDR1 and CDR2: SNHLY and FYNNEI. V lost 4 bases and J 0 bases, leaving 6 bases between the germline ends. The CDR3 DNA is TGTGCCAGCAGTGGGTACATGAACACTGAAGCTTTCTTT. It yields the protein CASSGYMNTEAFF.

CDR3 in amino acids: CASSETGTGPQETQYF. CDR3 DNA: TGTGCCAGCAGTGAAACGGGGACAGGCCCCCAAGAGACCCAGTACTTC. The V gene is TRBV25-1, the J gene TRBJ2-5, with 8 bases identical to TRBD1. The germline V gene encodes CDR1 MGHDK and CDR2 SYGVNS. With V trimmed by 2 bases and J by 1 base, 6 bases remained unmatched. The CDR3 runs to 16 residues.

The CDR3 loop reads CASSFGQVRIDTQYF. The CDR3 nucleotides are TGTGCCAGCAGCTTCGGACAGGTTAGAATAGATACGCAGTATTTT. The gene calls are TRBV7-3 and TRBJ2-3; 7 bases match TRBD1. Germline loops: CDR1 SGHTA, CDR2 FQGTGA. This CDR3 is built from 15 residues. V was pared by 3 bases and J by 5 bases, with 8 bases of the junction left unmatched.

The chain is built from TRBV19 and TRBJ1-2, with 12 bases fitting TRBD1. Germline V lookup: CDR1 LNHDA, CDR2 SQIVND (reference sequence). The V segment lost 4 bases and the J segment 4 bases; nucleotides outside the gene matches: 4. The CDR3 runs 15 residues. CDR3 region: CASSTGTGGAYGYTF. DNA of the CDR3: TGTGCCAGTAGTACCGGGACAGGGGGCGCCTATGGCTACACCTTC.

This chain connects TRBV19 to TRBJ1-1, with D tentatively TRBD1 (5 bases). With 5 bases removed from V and 5 bases from J, the gap between germline ends came to 12 bases. The CDR3 extends over 13 amino acids. The V gene's germline CDR1 is LNHDA and CDR2 SQIVND (reference sequence). For the CDR3, the DNA is TGTGCCAGTAGTTTCGGGGGAGGAACTGAAGCTTTCTTT. This translates into CASSFGGGTEAFF.

This clone turned up a few times. This rearrangement joins TRBV19 to TRBJ1-4, with TRBD1 as a possible D gene (6 bases). This CDR3 is built from 14 residues. V was pared by 8 bases and J by 6 bases, with 16 bases between. Germline V gene lookup returns CDR1 LNHDA and CDR2 SQIVND (reference sequence). The chain's CDR3 is CASSTGTSDEKLFF. In DNA form, the CDR3 reads TGTGCCAGTTCCACCGGGACAAGTGATGAAAAACTGTTTTTT.

CDR3 sequence (DNA): TGTGCCAGCAGCTATGGACAGAACACTGAAGCTTTCTTT. Translating gives CASSYGQNTEAFF. V is TRBV7-9 and J is TRBJ1-1, with D tentatively TRBD1 (5 bases). The CDR3 spans 13 residues. The V and J ends lost 4 bases and 1 base respectively, with 7 bases between them. Looked up from germline, CDR1 is SEHNR and CDR2 is FQNEAQ (reference sequence).

In nucleotides, the CDR3 is TGTGCCTGGAGTGTAGGAGGAGCAGGGGACACTGAAGCTTTCTTT. This codes for CAWSVGGAGDTEAFF. The rearrangement joins TRBV30 to TRBJ1-1; D is perhaps TRBD1 (6 bases). CDR1 is GTSNPN, CDR2 SVGIG, per germline (reference sequence). This CDR3 comprises 15 residues. The V gene lost 0 bases and the J gene lost 3 bases, with 14 bases spanning the gap.

The J gene is TRBJ1-5, the V gene TRBV2; 8 nucleotides line up with TRBD1. The germline gives CDR1 SNHLY, CDR2 FYNNEI. V gave up 3 bases and J gave up 6 bases; unmatched junction bases: 4. There are 14 residues in the CDR3. CDR3 in DNA: TGTGCCAGCAGTGAGACAGGGGCGGGTCAGCCCCAGCATTTT. This sequence encodes CASSETGAGQPQHF.

This sequence joins TRBV6-1 and TRBJ2-2, with no clear D. Germline V gives CDR1 MNHNS, CDR2 SASEGT. CDR3 length: 14 amino acids. Trimming cost V 4 bases and J 1 base, with 7 bases left between them. The CDR3 reads CASSVHRNTGELFF. For the CDR3, the DNA is TGTGCCAGCAGTGTGCACAGGAACACCGGGGAGCTGTTTTTT.

CDR3 in amino acids: CATRETGVQETQYF. The DNA of the CDR3 is TGTGCCACCAGGGAGACAGGGGTCCAAGAGACCCAGTACTTC. The chain uses TRBV10-3 and TRBJ2-5; 8 bases map to TRBD1. J lost 1 base, V lost 10 bases, and 8 bases had no gene match. The CDR3 is 14 amino acids. Germline CDR1 ENHRY, CDR2 SYGVKD.

This clone appeared a few times. The rearrangement joins TRBV7-9 to TRBJ1-1; no clear D gene. Between the trimmed V and J ends, which lost 3 bases and 4 bases, there was a span of 9 bases. Germline V gives CDR1 SEHNR, CDR2 FQNEAQ (reference sequence). The CDR3 runs to 13 residues. In nucleotides, the CDR3 is TGTGCCAGCAGCTTTGGGGAGAGCACTGAAGCTTTCTTT. Its translation is CASSFGESTEAFF.

This clone was counted a few times. The chain recombines TRBV29-1 with TRBJ1-1; a possible D gene is TRBD1 (6 bases). This CDR3 is 12 amino acids long. V gave up 4 bases and J gave up 2 bases, with 8 bases separating them. Germline V CDR1 and CDR2: SQVTM, ANQGSEA. The chain's CDR3 is CSVGGLNTEAFF. Written as DNA, the CDR3 is TGCAGCGTTGGGGGGCTCAACACTGAAGCTTTCTTT.

The chain employs TRBV15 and TRBJ1-2; TRBD1 matches at 8 bases. Germline-derived CDR1 and CDR2 are LNHNV and YYDKDF (reference sequence). The CDR3 loop spans 17 amino acids. V dropped 1 base and J dropped 1; count of bases not matched to a gene: 8. The CDR3 bases are TGTGCCACCAGCAGAGCGTCGACAGGGGTAAATAACTATGGCTACACCTTC. Protein: CATSRASTGVNNYGYTF. The full variable domain, rest sourced from reference TRBV15 and TRBJ1-2, is DAMVIQNPRYQVTQFGKPVTLSCSQTLNHNVMYWYQQKSSQAPKLLFHYYDKDFNNEADTPDNFQSRRPNTSFCFLDIRSPGLGDTAMYLCATSRASTGVNNYGYTFGSGTRLTVV.

The V and J genes are TRBV27 and TRBJ2-1, with 8 bases fitting TRBD1. The CDR3 is 15 amino acids. V gave up 5 bases and J gave up 3 bases; unmatched junction bases: 6. CDR1 and CDR2 (germline): MNHEY, SMNVEV (reference sequence). In DNA, the CDR3 is TGTGCCAGCAGTGCCTCCGGGACAGGCTACAATGAGCAGTTCTTC. Translated: CASSASGTGYNEQFF.